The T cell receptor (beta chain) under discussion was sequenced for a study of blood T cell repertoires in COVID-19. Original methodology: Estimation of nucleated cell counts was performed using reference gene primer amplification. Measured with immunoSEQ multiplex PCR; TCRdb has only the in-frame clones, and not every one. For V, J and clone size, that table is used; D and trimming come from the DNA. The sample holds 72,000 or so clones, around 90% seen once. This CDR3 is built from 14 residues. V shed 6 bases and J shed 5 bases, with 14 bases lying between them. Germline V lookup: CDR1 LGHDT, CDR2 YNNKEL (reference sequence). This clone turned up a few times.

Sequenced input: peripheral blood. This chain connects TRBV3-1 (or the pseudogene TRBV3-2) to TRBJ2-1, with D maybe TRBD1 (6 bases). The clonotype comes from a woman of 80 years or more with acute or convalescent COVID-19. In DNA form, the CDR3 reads TGTGCCAGCAGGCAGGGGTCGGCAAACAATGAGCAGTTCTTC. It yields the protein CASRQGSANNEQFF.